The clone carrying this T cell receptor beta chain was seen a handful of times. Its antigen is as yet unknown. Extraction of RNA preceded its reverse transcription into cDNA, which served as the sequencing template. The method was immunoSEQ multiplex PCR; TCRdb's version includes in-frame clones alone and lacks a portion of them. The sample shows under 350,000 clones, about 62% of them seen only once. The J segment lost 4 bases and the V segment lost 5 bases, leaving 7 bases of the junction unmatched. The CDR3 runs 15 residues. Germline loops: CDR1 MNHEY, CDR2 SVGAGI. Documented treatment: oral pan-JAK inhibitor, 5-10 mg twice daily. This specimen comes from a study of CD8+ T cells in alopecia areata. Study-wide context: Percent of scalp involved defined treated patients' severity scores.

Study-level findings and limits: Persistence during tofacitinib was seen for many expanded lesional clones in scalp and blood. Relative to mice, TCR sharing across patients was less clear, a difference possibly HLA-related. Higher clonality than in normal scalp was seen in lesional scalp, especially alopecia totalis/universalis.

The input for sequencing was CD4+ T cells sorted from blood, taken at week 24, from a patient treated with tofacitinib. The receptor was isolated from a human donor with alopecia areata. This chain uses TRBV6-5 with TRBJ2-3, with 9 bases aligning to TRBD1. The chain's CDR3 is CASSPVQGAPDTQYF. CDR3 in DNA: TGTGCCAGCAGTCCGGTACAGGGGGCCCCAGATACGCAGTATTTT.